The present entry profiles one T cell receptor beta chain with its context. The antigen is unknown. These donors were members of the approximately 120-subject validation cohort, a group separate from the roughly 670-subject first cohort. Using immunoSEQ multiplex PCR, the repertoire was profiled, and TCRdb retains in-frame clones only, with some absent. Of a few hundred thousand clones listed, roughly 90% were seen once; the top ten hold 0.9% to 1%. This specimen comes from a study of cytomegalovirus exposure and HLA in healthy donors. Study results and limitations: Later, an analysis found that TCR clusters from the first cohort tended to co-occur in the 90 to 150 validation repertoires.

The V end was cut by 10 bases, the J end by 3 bases, with 13 bases between. The CDR3 has 13 amino acids. Germline-derived CDR1 and CDR2 are SEHNR and FQNEAQ (reference sequence). The sample comprised PBMCs. This receptor was identified in a young man in good health and CMV-seronegative. The chain uses TRBV7-9 and TRBJ2-1; D call uncertain. CDR3 in amino acids: CATGLTIYNEQFF. The DNA of the CDR3 is TGTGCCACAGGCCTCACAATCTACAATGAGCAGTTCTTC.